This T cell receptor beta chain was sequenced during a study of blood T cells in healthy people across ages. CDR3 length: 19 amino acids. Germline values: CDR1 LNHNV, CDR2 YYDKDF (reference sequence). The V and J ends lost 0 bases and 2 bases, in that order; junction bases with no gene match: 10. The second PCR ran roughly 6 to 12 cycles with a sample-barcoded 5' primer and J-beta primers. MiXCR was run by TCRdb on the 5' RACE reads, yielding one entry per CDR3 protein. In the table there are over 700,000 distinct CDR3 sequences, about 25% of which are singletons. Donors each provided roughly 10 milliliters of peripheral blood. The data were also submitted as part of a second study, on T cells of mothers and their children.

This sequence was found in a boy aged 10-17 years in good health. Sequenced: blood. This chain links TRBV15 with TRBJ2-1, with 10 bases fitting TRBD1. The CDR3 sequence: CATSRDRLGQGMTYNEQFF. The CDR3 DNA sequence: TGTGCCACCAGCAGAGATCGGCTGGGACAGGGGATGACCTACAATGAGCAGTTCTTC.